This T cell receptor (beta chain) stems from a study of blood T cell repertoires in COVID-19. About the research overall: Sites across the United States, Italy and Spain contributed samples from acute and convalescent COVID-19. T cells, B-cell-depleted T cells, or PBMCs supplied cDNA or gDNA.

During the 2 weeks before they entered the study, exposed participants had met someone with a PCR-confirmed or clinician-diagnosed COVID-19 case. Per the original methods: Scientists estimated how many nucleated cells there were by amplifying reference gene primers. The repertoire was sequenced with immunoSEQ multiplex PCR; TCRdb's copy has only in-frame clones and lacks some. That table is the source of V, J and clone size, and D and trimming were worked out from the DNA. This sample carries roughly 380,000 clones, 88% of them seen once, and the ten largest clones take around 0.92%. Germline loops: CDR1 SGHTA, CDR2 FQGTGA. There are 12 residues in the CDR3. Trimming cost V 3 bases and J 7 bases, with 7 bases left between them.

The source is a woman aged 25 to 39 who had been exposed to COVID-19. The chain combines TRBV7-3 with TRBJ2-1, with D unresolved. The sample consisted of PBMCs or T cells enriched from blood (not recorded which). CDR3 DNA sequence: TGTGCCAGCAGCTTCGGGTCGAATGAGCAGTTCTTC. Translating gives CASSFGSNEQFF. The full variable domain, rest sourced from reference TRBV7-3 and TRBJ2-1, is GAGVSQTPSNKVTEKGKYVELRCDPISGHTALYWYRQSLGQGPEFLIYFQGTGAADDSGLPNDRFFAVRPEGSVSTLKIQRTERGDSAVYLCASSFGSNEQFFGPGTRLTVL.